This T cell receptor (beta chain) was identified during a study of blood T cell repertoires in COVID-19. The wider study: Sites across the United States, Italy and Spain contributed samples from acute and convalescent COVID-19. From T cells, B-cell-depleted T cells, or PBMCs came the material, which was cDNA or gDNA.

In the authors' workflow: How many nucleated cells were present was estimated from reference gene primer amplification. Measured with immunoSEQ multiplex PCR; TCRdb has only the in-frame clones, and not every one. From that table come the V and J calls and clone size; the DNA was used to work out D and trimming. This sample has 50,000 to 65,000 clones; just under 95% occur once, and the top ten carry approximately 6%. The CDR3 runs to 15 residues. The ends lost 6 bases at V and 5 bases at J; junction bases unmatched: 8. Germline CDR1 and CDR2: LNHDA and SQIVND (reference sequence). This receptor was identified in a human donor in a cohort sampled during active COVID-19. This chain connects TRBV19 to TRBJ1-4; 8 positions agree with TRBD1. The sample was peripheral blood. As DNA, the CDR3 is TGTGCCAGTAGGGACAGGGTGGCTTTAAATGAAAAACTGTTTTTT. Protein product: CASRDRVALNEKLFF.